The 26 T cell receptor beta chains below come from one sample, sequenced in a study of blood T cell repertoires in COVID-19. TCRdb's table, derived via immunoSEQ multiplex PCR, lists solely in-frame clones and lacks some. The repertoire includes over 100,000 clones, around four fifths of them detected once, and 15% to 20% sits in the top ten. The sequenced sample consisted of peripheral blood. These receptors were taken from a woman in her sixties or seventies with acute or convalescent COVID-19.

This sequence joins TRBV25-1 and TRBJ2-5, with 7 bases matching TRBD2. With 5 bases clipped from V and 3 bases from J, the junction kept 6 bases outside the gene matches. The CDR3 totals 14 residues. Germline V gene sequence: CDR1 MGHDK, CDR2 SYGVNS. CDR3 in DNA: TGTGCCAGCAGTACAGGACTAGTTAAAGAGACCCAGTACTTC. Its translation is CASSTGLVKETQYF. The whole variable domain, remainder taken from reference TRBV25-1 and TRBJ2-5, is EADIYQTPRYLVIGTGKKITLECSQTMGHDKMYWYQQDPGMELHLIHYSYGVNSTEKGDLSSESTVSRIRTEHFPLTLESARPSHTSQYLCASSTGLVKETQYFGPGTRLLVL.

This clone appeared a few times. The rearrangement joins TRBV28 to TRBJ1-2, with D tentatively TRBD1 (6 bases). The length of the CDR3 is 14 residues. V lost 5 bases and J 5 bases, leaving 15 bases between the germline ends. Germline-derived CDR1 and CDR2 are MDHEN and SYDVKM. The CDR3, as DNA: TGTGCCAGCAGTGGTGACAGGCGAAATTATGGCTACACCTTC. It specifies CASSGDRRNYGYTF.

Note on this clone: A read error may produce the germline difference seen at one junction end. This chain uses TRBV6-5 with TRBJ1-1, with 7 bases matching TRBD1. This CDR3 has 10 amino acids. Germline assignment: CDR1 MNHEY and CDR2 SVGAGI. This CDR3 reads CASTKGGAGF. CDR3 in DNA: TGTGCCAGCACGAAAGGGGGCGCGGGCTTT.

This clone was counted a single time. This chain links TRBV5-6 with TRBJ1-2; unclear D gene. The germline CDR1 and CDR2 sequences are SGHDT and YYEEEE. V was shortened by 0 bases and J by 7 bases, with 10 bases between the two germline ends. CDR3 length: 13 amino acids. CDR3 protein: CASSLAAGSGYTF. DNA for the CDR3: TGTGCCAGCAGCTTGGCGGCGGGTAGTGGCTACACCTTC.

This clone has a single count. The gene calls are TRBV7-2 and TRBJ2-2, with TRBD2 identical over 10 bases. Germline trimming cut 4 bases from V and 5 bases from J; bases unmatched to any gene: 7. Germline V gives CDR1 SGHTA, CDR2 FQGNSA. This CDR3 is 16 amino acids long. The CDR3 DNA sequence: TGTGCCAGCAGCTACGGGACTAGCGTTCTGACCGGGGAGCTGTTTTTT. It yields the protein CASSYGTSVLTGELFF.

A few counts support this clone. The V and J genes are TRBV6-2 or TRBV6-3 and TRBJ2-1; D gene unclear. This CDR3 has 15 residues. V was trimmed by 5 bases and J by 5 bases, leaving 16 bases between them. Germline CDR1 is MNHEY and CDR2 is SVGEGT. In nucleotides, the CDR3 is TGTGCCAGCAGTCGTTATTTGCCTGGAGACAATGAGCAGTTCTTC. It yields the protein CASSRYLPGDNEQFF.

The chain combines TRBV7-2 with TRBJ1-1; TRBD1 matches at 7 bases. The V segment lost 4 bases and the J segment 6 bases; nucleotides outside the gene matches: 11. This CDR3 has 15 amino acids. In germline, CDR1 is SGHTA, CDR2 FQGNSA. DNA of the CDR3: TGTGCCAGCAGCTCGATTACAGGGGCTATGGCTGAAGCTTTCTTT. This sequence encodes CASSSITGAMAEAFF. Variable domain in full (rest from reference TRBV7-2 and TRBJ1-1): GAGVSQSPSNKVTEKGKDVELRCDPISGHTALYWYRQSLGQGLEFLIYFQGNSAPDKSGLPSDRFSAERTGGSVSTLTIQRTQQEDSAVYLCASSSITGAMAEAFFGQGTRLTVV.

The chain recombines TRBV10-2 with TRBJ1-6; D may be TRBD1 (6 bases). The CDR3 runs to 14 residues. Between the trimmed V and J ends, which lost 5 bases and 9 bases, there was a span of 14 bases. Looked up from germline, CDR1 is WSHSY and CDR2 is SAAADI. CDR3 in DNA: TGCGCCAGCAGTCCCGCCAGGGGTAGTTCACCCCTCCACTTT. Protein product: CASSPARGSSPLHF.

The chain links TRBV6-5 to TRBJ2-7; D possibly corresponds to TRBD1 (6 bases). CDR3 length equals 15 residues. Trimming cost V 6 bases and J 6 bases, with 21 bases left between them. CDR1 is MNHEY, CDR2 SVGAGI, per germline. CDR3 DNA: TGTGCCAGCAGGATAGAGGGGACAAGTGCCCGCGAGCAGTACTTC. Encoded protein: CASRIEGTSAREQYF.

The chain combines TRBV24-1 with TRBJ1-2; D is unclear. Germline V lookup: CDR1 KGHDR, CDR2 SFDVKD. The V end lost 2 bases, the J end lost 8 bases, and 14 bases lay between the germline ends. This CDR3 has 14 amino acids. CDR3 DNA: TGTGCCACCAGTGATTCTCGGGGTTTTGGAGGCTACACCTTC. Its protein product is CATSDSRGFGGYTF.

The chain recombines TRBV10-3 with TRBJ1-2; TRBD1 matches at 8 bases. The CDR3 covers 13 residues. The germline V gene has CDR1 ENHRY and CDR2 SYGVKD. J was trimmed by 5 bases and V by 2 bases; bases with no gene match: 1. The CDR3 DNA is TGTGCCATCAGTGAGGGACAGGGTTATGGCTACACCTTC. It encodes CAISEGQGYGYTF.

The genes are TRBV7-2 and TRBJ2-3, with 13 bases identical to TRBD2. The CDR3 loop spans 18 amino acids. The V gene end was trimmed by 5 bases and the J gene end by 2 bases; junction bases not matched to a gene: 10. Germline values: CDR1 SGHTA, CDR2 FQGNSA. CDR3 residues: CASSPRLAGGRNTDTQYF. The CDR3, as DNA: TGTGCCAGCAGCCCACGACTAGCGGGGGGCAGAAACACAGATACGCAGTATTTT. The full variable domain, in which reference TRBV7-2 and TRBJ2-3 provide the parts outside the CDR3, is GAGVSQSPSNKVTEKGKDVELRCDPISGHTALYWYRQSLGQGLEFLIYFQGNSAPDKSGLPSDRFSAERTGGSVSTLTIQRTQQEDSAVYLCASSPRLAGGRNTDTQYFGPGTRLTVL.

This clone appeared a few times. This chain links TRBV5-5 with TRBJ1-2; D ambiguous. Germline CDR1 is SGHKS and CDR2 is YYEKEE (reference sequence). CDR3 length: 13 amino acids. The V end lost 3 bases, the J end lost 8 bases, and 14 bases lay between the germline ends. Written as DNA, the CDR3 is TGTGCCAGCAGCTCCCAGGTCGAATGGGGCTACACCTTC. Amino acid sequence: CASSSQVEWGYTF.

The CDR3 DNA sequence: TGTGCCTGGAGTGGGGAAGCGGGAGTGGTCACAGATACGCAGTATTTT. It encodes CAWSGEAGVVTDTQYF. J is TRBJ2-3 and V is TRBV30; 8 bases line up with TRBD2. Germline CDR1 reads GTSNPN; CDR2 reads SVGIG (reference sequence). V shed 1 base, J shed 2 bases, and the junction held 8 bases outside the gene matches. The CDR3 has 16 amino acids.

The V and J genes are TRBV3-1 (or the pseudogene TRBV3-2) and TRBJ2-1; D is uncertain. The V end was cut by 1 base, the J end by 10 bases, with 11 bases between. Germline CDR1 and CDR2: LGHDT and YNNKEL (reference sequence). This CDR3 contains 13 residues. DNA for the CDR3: TGTGCCAGCAGCCAAGGACGGGTTAGCGAGCAGTTCTTC. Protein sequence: CASSQGRVSEQFF.

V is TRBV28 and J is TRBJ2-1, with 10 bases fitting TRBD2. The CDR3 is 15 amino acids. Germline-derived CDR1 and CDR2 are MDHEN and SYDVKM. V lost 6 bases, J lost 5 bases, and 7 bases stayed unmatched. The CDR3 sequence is CASSKLAGRNNEQFF. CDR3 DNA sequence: TGTGCCAGCAGCAAACTAGCGGGACGGAACAATGAGCAGTTCTTC.

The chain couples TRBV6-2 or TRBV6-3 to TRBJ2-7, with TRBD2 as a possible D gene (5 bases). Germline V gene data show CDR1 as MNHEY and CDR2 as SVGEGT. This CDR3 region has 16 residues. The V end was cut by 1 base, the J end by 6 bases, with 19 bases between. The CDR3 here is CASSYLKAVEVSEQYF. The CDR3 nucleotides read TGTGCCAGCAGTTACTTAAAAGCGGTGGAGGTCAGCGAGCAGTACTTC.

The CDR3 here is CASSLTNYPEAFF. CDR3 coding DNA: TGTGCCAGCAGCTTAACAAACTACCCTGAAGCTTTCTTT. This chain links TRBV7-2 with TRBJ1-1; D ambiguous. The CDR3 runs to 13 residues. Per the germline V gene, CDR1 is SGHTA and CDR2 is FQGNSA. The ends were cut back, 2 bases at V and 6 bases at J, with 10 bases in the middle.

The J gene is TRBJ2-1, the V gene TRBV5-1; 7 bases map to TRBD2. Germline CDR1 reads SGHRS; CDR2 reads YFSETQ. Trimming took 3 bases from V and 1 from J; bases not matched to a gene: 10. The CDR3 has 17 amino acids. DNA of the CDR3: TGCGCCAGCAGCTCCTCTAGGGCGGGAGAGTCCTACAATGAGCAGTTCTTC. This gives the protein CASSSSRAGESYNEQFF.

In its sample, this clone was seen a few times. Here the CDR3 reads CASSTTGWLEKLFF. CDR3 coding DNA: TGTGCCAGCAGTACGACAGGGTGGTTGGAAAAACTGTTTTTT. The chain uses TRBV27 and TRBJ1-4; TRBD1 matches 7 bases. This CDR3 contains 14 residues. After removal of 5 bases from V and 8 bases from J, the junction contained 8 bases not matched to a gene. CDR1 and CDR2 (germline): MNHEY, SMNVEV (reference sequence).

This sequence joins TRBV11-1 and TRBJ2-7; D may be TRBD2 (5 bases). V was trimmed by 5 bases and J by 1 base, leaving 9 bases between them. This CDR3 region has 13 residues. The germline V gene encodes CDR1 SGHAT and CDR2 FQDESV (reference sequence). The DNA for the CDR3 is TGTGCCAGCAGCCCCACTAGGTCCTACGAGCAGTACTTC. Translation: CASSPTRSYEQYF.

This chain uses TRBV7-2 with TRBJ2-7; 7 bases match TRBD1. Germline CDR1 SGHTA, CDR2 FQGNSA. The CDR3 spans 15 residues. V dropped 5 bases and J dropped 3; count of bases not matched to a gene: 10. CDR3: CASSPPTGWVYEQYF. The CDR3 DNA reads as TGTGCCAGCAGCCCACCGACAGGGTGGGTCTACGAGCAGTACTTC.

The CDR3: CASSPGTGKGTQYF. The CDR3 DNA sequence: TGTGCCAGCTCACCCGGGACAGGGAAGGGGACCCAGTACTTC. The chain recombines TRBV18 with TRBJ2-5, with TRBD1 matching 9 bases. Germline V CDR1 and CDR2: KGHSH, LQKENI. The CDR3 length is 14 residues. Germline trimming cut 3 bases from V and 7 bases from J; bases unmatched to any gene: 6. The variable domain in full, with the rest retrieved from reference TRBV18 and TRBJ2-5, is NAGVMQNPRHLVRRRGQEARLRCSPMKGHSHVYWYRQLPEEGLKFMVYLQKENIIDESGMPKERFSAEFPKEGPSILRIQQVVRGDSAAYFCASSPGTGKGTQYFGPGTRLLVL.

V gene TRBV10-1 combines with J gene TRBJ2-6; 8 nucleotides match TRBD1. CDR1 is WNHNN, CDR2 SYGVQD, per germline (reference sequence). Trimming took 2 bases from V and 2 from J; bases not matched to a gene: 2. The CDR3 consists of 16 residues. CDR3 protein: CASSEPDRAGANVLTF. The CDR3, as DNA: TGCGCCAGCAGTGAGCCGGACAGGGCTGGGGCCAACGTCCTGACTTTC.

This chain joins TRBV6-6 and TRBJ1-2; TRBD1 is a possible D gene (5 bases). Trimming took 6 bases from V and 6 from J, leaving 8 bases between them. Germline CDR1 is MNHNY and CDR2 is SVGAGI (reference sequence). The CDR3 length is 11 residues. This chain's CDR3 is CASSVGDGYTF. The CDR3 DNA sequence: TGTGCCAGCAGCGTAGGGGATGGCTACACCTTC.

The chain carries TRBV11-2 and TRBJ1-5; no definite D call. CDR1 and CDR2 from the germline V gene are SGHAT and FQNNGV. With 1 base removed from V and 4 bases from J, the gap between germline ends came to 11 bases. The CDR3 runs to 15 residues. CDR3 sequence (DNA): TGTGCCAGCAGCTTAGGCTTCTTCGGGAATCAGCCCCAGCATTTT. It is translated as CASSLGFFGNQPQHF.